This T cell receptor (beta chain) was retrieved from a study of neoadjuvant nivolumab and ipilimumab in lung cancer. Findings and limits, study-wide: Only two of four nivolumab-treated tumors gained richness and clonality by surgery. Higher pretherapy blood TCR richness went with higher resected-tumor richness.

Trimming removed 0 bases from V and 0 bases from J; junction bases left unmatched: 11. The CDR3 is made up of 19 amino acids. CDR1 and CDR2 from the germline V gene are LGHNA and YNFKEQ. With respect to this clone: Antigen specificity is unknown.

Sequenced by immunoSEQ multiplex PCR; TCRdb stores in-frame clones only, minus some. The sample shows about 38,000 clones, 89% of them seen only once. The clonotype was recovered from an adult with non-small cell lung cancer. The chain uses TRBV4-2 and TRBJ2-7; 10 bases fit TRBD2. This specimen consisted of peripheral blood, obtained before neoadjuvant nivolumab, alone or with ipilimumab. The CDR3, as DNA: TGTGCCAGCAGCCAAGATAGGAGCCCACTAGCGGGGTACTCCTACGAGCAGTACTTC. This codes for CASSQDRSPLAGYSYEQYF.